This entry features one T cell receptor (beta chain) sequence. The data stem from a study of blood T cell repertoires in COVID-19. Repertoires were generated with immunoSEQ multiplex PCR, while TCRdb's copy carries only in-frame clones and drops some. The sample shows under 150,000 clones, 83% of them seen only once. V shed 5 bases and J shed 5 bases, with 9 bases lying between them. The CDR3 has 13 residues. Germline loops: CDR1 SGHVS, CDR2 FQNEAQ. The chain has TRBV7-8 and TRBJ1-4; D may be TRBD1 (6 bases). The specimen sequenced was peripheral blood. The TCR sequence derives from an elderly man with active or convalescent COVID-19. The CDR3 sequence is CASSGQINEKLFF. CDR3 DNA: TGTGCCAGCAGCGGACAGATCAATGAAAAACTGTTTTTT.